This T cell receptor (beta chain) was documented in a study of PD-1 blockade in classical Hodgkin lymphoma. The wider study: Nivolumab was administered to patients intravenously at 3 mg/kg every 2 weeks.

The ends lost 1 base at V and 5 bases at J; junction bases unmatched: 7. Germline V gene lookup returns CDR1 SGHTA and CDR2 FQGTGA. The CDR3 has 15 amino acids. Details on this clone: Its antigen is not identified.

General observations from the study: It was among complete responders that baseline diversity resembled that of newly diagnosed patients. Only CD4+ TCR diversity, not CD8+, had risen significantly by C4D1. Possibly reflecting disease activity or prior therapy, repertoire differences have causes that remain undefined.

All patients relapsed after autologous stem cell transplantation, and brentuximab vedotin exposure varied. Clones were sequenced by immunoSEQ multiplex PCR, and TCRdb holds only the in-frame ones, with some missing. The data show 10,000 to 15,000 clones, around 75% seen once. Sample: peripheral blood mononuclear cells (PBMCs), taken at baseline. This TCR derives from a human donor with classical Hodgkin lymphoma. The V call is TRBV7-3, the J call TRBJ1-1; 7 bases agree with TRBD1. CDR3 bases: TGTGCCAGCAGCTTAAGTGCAGGGGGTTTTACTGAAGCTTTCTTT. Amino acids: CASSLSAGGFTEAFF.